One sample yielded the 20 T cell receptor beta chains listed below, sequenced in a study of glioma-infiltrating T cells. The iRepertoire nested amplicon-rescue multiplex PCR amplified TCR alpha and beta CDR3s from RNA. TCRdb re-derived calls from the multiplex PCR reads in MiXCR, one entry per CDR3 protein. This table has approximately 120,000 distinct CDR3 sequences, less than 30% appearing once. The sequenced material came from glioma tissue, nonneoplastic brain tissue, or PBMCs (not recorded which). These receptors were taken from a human donor with low-grade glioma or glioblastoma, undergoing nonglioma brain surgery, or in good health (not recorded which).

This clonotype came up many times. The V gene is TRBV4-1, the J gene TRBJ2-2; 8 nucleotides line up with TRBD2. V lost 4 bases to trimming and J lost 2 bases; unmatched junction nucleotides: 6. Germline V gene sequence: CDR1 MGHRA, CDR2 YSYEKL. This CDR3 region has 16 residues. For the CDR3, the DNA is TGCGCCAGCAGCCTCTTAGCGGGGATAAACACCGGGGAGCTGTTTTTT. Residues: CASSLLAGINTGELFF.

The V and J genes are TRBV7-9 and TRBJ2-1; 9 nucleotides match TRBD2. The CDR3 spans 14 residues. With 8 bases clipped from V and 6 bases from J, the junction kept 8 bases outside the gene matches. Germline V lookup: CDR1 SEHNR, CDR2 FQNEAQ (reference sequence). The CDR3 reads CASRSSGAGNEQFF. The CDR3 nucleotides read TGTGCCAGCCGCTCTAGCGGGGCGGGCAATGAGCAGTTCTTC.

This clonotype came up many times. This chain connects TRBV19 to TRBJ1-1, with 7 bases identical to TRBD1. Germline loops: CDR1 LNHDA, CDR2 SQIVND (reference sequence). This CDR3 is built from 13 residues. With V trimmed by 4 bases and J by 7 bases, 6 bases remained unmatched. The chain's CDR3 is CASSTTGIVEAFF. CDR3 DNA sequence: TGTGCCAGTAGTACGACAGGGATCGTTGAAGCTTTCTTT.

The gene calls are TRBV7-9 and TRBJ2-7; 10 bases line up with TRBD1. The trim removed 5 bases at V and 6 bases at J, leaving 4 bases unmatched. CDR3 length: 13 amino acids. Germline V gene sequence: CDR1 SEHNR, CDR2 FQNEAQ (reference sequence). The CDR3 DNA follows: TGTGCCAGCAGCGGGACAGGGGTTGGCGAGCAGTACTTC. It encodes CASSGTGVGEQYF.

The V and J genes are TRBV12-3 or TRBV12-4 and TRBJ1-2, with TRBD1 as a possible D gene (5 bases). Trimming cost V 6 bases and J 7 bases, with 18 bases left between them. The CDR3 loop spans 14 amino acids. CDR3 residues: CASSHREGISGYTF. As DNA, the CDR3 is TGTGCCAGCAGCCACCGGGAGGGGATTAGTGGCTACACCTTC.

This clonotype was found a few times. This rearrangement joins TRBV29-1 to TRBJ2-5; TRBD2 matches at 7 bases. The CDR3 is 16 amino acids. The V gene's germline CDR1 is SQVTM and CDR2 ANQGSEA. Trimming at V came to 3 bases and at J to 1 base, leaving 11 bases not matched to a gene. The chain's CDR3 is CSVDGNRGDVQETQYF. The CDR3 coding sequence is TGCAGCGTTGATGGAAATCGGGGGGACGTCCAAGAGACCCAGTACTTC.

The chain joins TRBV29-1 to TRBJ1-2; 8 bases are shared with TRBD1. CDR1 and CDR2 from the germline V gene are SQVTM and ANQGSEA. J lost 8 bases, V lost 5 bases, and 7 bases had no gene match. The CDR3 is made up of 12 amino acids. In DNA form, the CDR3 reads TGCAGCGTTCCAACAGGGGGTGGAGGCTACACCTTC. It is translated as CSVPTGGGGYTF.

The chain carries TRBV5-1 and TRBJ1-2; 7 bases are a match to TRBD1. CDR1 and CDR2 from the germline V gene are SGHRS and YFSETQ. Unmatched junction bases numbered 2, after V lost 0 bases and J lost 3 bases. The CDR3 spans 14 residues. In DNA, the CDR3 is TGCGCCAGCAGCTTGGTTGGGACAGACTATGGCTACACCTTC. Protein sequence: CASSLVGTDYGYTF.

The V call is TRBV3-1, the J call TRBJ1-2; possible D gene TRBD1, 6 bases. The length of the CDR3 is 16 residues. The V gene lost 1 base and the J gene lost 2 bases, with 14 bases spanning the gap. Germline V gives CDR1 LGHDT, CDR2 YNNKEL (reference sequence). In DNA form, the CDR3 reads TGTGCCAGCAGCCAAGGATCCGGGACAAAGAACTATGGCTACACCTTC. Translating gives CASSQGSGTKNYGYTF.

This clonotype was seen a handful of times. This chain connects TRBV6-4 to TRBJ2-1; D not resolved. V was shortened by 2 bases and J by 5 bases, with 4 bases between the two germline ends. CDR3 size: 12 residues. From germline, CDR1 is MRHNA and CDR2 SNTAGT. The CDR3 loop is CASSDLNNEQFF. The CDR3 coding sequence is TGTGCCAGCAGTGACCTTAACAATGAGCAGTTCTTC.

This clonotype was counted ten times or more. The chain links TRBV6-1 to TRBJ2-7; 9 nucleotides agree with TRBD2. Trimming removed 7 bases from V and 3 bases from J; junction bases left unmatched: 13. CDR1 and CDR2 from the germline V gene are MNHNS and SASEGT. The CDR3 loop spans 16 amino acids. The CDR3 DNA is TGTGCCAGCACCACCTCTAGAGCGGGAGGACTCTACGAGCAGTACTTC. Translating gives CASTTSRAGGLYEQYF.

This clonotype was observed many times. The rearrangement joins TRBV6-1 to TRBJ1-1; D uncertain. CDR1 is MNHNS, CDR2 SASEGT, per germline. This CDR3 is 12 amino acids long. V lost 8 bases and J lost 1, with 8 bases in between. This CDR3 reads CASRTANTEAFF. The CDR3 nucleotides read TGTGCCAGCCGCACAGCGAACACTGAAGCTTTCTTT.

This clonotype was seen at least ten times. The chain carries TRBV3-1 and TRBJ2-1; 13 nucleotides align to TRBD2. The CDR3 spans 16 residues. The V segment lost 1 base and the J segment 9 bases; nucleotides outside the gene matches: 6. Germline CDR1 reads LGHDT; CDR2 reads YNNKEL (reference sequence). CDR3 sequence (DNA): TGTGCCAGCAGCCAAGGGACTAGCGGGAGAGTAGGTGAGCAGTTCTTC. It yields the protein CASSQGTSGRVGEQFF.

This clonotype was counted at least ten times. Here the CDR3 DNA reads TGTGCCCCTTCTCAGCCGGGCCAACTGAGGGAGCAGTACTTC. Protein sequence: CAPSQPGQLREQYF. The gene calls are TRBV6-1 and TRBJ2-7; D unclear. Germline lookup yields CDR1 MNHNS and CDR2 SASEGT. V shed 11 bases and J shed 7 bases, with 24 bases lying between them. The CDR3 sequence is 14 residues long.

Notes on this clonotype: An end of the junction does not agree with germline; a read error may underlie this. This CDR3 reads CASSEGREGSTDAQYF. The DNA of the CDR3 is TGTGCCAGCAGTGAAGGGCGGGAGGGGAGCACAGATGCGCAGTATTTT. This chain joins TRBV6-5 and TRBJ2-3, with TRBD2 identical over 9 bases. Germline lookup yields CDR1 MNHEY and CDR2 SVGAGI. The CDR3 is 16 amino acids.

This clonotype was seen repeatedly, ten times or more. The chain combines TRBV7-3 with TRBJ2-1; D is undetermined. Per the germline V gene, CDR1 is SGHTA and CDR2 is FQGTGA. The V end was cut by 4 bases, the J end by 3 bases, with 7 bases between. CDR3 length equals 13 residues. DNA of the CDR3: TGTGCCAGCAGCTCCTCAAGCTACAATGAGCAGTTCTTC. Amino acids: CASSSSSYNEQFF.

This clonotype was picked up many times. The V and J genes are TRBV20-1 and TRBJ1-5, with a weak D call TRBD1 (6 bases). V lost 6 bases to trimming and J lost 2 bases, with 14 bases between them. CDR1 is DFQATT, CDR2 SNEGSKA, per germline (reference sequence). There are 14 residues in the CDR3. Here the CDR3 DNA reads TGCAGTGCCGCTTACAGGGAGGGCAATCAGCCCCAGCATTTT. Translation: CSAAYREGNQPQHF.

This clonotype has at least ten counts. This chain links TRBV4-2 with TRBJ1-1, with 7 positions matching TRBD1. Looked up from germline, CDR1 is LGHNA and CDR2 is YNFKEQ. The CDR3 is made up of 15 amino acids. Trimming took 4 bases from V and 4 from J; bases not matched to a gene: 9. CDR3 residues: CASSRGQVPGTEAFF. The CDR3 coding sequence is TGTGCCAGCAGCCGCGGACAGGTCCCGGGCACTGAAGCTTTCTTT.

Remarks on this clonotype: This may stem from a read error, because a much larger clone lies one nucleotide away. The rearrangement links TRBV29-1 to TRBJ2-5, with D tentatively TRBD2 (5 bases). This CDR3 comprises 14 residues. The germline V gene encodes CDR1 SQVTM and CDR2 ANQGSEA. CDR3 sequence (DNA): TGCATCGATAGCGAGATTTCAGGTCAAGAGACCCAGTACTTC. The encoded protein is CIDSEISGQETQYF.

This clonotype was recorded at least ten times. The chain carries TRBV19 and TRBJ1-5; D remains ambiguous. CDR1 is LNHDA and CDR2 is SQIVND in the germline V gene (reference sequence). Trimming shortened V by 5 bases and J by 9 bases, and 11 bases separated the two germline ends. This CDR3 comprises 12 residues. The CDR3: CASSPEYVPQHF. The CDR3 nucleotides read TGTGCCAGTAGTCCCGAGTATGTGCCCCAGCATTTT.